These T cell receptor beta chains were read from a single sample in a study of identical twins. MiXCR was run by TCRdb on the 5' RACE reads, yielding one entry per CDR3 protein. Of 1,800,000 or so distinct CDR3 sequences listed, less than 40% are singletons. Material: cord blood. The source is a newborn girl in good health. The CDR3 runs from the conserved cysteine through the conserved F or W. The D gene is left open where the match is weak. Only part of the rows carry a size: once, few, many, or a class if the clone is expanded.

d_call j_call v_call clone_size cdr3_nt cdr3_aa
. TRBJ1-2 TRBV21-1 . TGTGCCAGCAGCGAAGGGGGACCTAGAAACTATGGCTACACCTTC CASSEGGPRNYGYTF
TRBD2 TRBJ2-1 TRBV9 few TGTGCCAGCAGCGTAGTTGGCGGGGGGGCCGACAATGAGCAGTTCTTC CASSVVGGGADNEQFF
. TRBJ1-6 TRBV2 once TGTGCCAGCAGGACGTTACAGGGTTCACCCCTCCACTTT CASRTLQGSPLHF
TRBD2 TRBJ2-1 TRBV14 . TGTGCCAGCAGCCAAGTAGCGGGAGTGTGGTTCTTC CASSQVAGVWFF
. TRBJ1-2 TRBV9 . TGTGCCAGCAGCGTAGTCCTCCGGTGGGAGGGCTACACCTTC CASSVVLRWEGYTF
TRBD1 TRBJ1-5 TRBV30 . TGTGCCTGGAGTGTAGGGACCGGACAGGGAGGGAATCAGCCCCAGCATTTT CAWSVGTGQGGNQPQHF
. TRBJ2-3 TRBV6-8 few TGTGCCAGCAGTTACTCGGAGCGGGCCACAGATACGCAGTATTTT CASSYSERATDTQYF
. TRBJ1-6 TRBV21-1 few TGTGCCAGGGGAGCGTGGCCGTTTATAGACCACTTT CARGAWPFIDHF
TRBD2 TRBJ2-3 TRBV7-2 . TGTGCCAGCAGCTTGGGACTAGCGACTTATTCAGATACGCAGTATTTT CASSLGLATYSDTQYF
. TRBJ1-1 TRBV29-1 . TGCAGCGTTGAAGATCCCCGGGGGGCTACTGAAGCTTTCTTT CSVEDPRGATEAFF
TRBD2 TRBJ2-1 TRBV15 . TGTGCCACCAGCAGAGGTTTAGTGGCGGGGGGCATCAATGAGCAGTTCTTC CATSRGLVAGGINEQFF
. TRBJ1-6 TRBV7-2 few TGTGCCAGCAGCTTAAGTAGGACAGATAATTCACCCCTCCACTTT CASSLSRTDNSPLHF
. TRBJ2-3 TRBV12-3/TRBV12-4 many TGTGCCAGCAGCTTACCAGGGGGCACAGATACGCAGTATTTT CASSLPGGTDTQYF
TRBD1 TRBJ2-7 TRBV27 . TGTGCCAGCAGTCCACCGGTCTCTCAGACAGGGGGAGTTTACGAGCAGTACTTC CASSPPVSQTGGVYEQYF
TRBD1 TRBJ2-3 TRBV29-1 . TGCAGCGTTGACAGGGGGCATACGCAGTATTTT CSVDRGHTQYF
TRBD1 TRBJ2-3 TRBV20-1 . TGCAGTGCTAGCCCGCTTAGGGGGCGCACAGATACGCAGTATTTT CSASPLRGRTDTQYF
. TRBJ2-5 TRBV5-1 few TGCGCCAGCAGCTTGGCCAGGGGCATCCAAGAGACCCAGTACTTC CASSLARGIQETQYF
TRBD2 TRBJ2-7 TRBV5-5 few TGTGCCAGCAGCTTGGTAGTAGCGGGGTCCTACGAGCAGTACTTC CASSLVVAGSYEQYF
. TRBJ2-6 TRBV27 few TGTGCCAGCAGGAAGAGGATTACCTCTGGGGCCAACGTCCTGACTTTC CASRKRITSGANVLTF
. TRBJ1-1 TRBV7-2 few TGTGCCAGCAGCTTATTGTTGGGGGGCTACACTGAAGCTTTCTTT CASSLLLGGYTEAFF
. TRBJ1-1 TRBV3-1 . TGTGCCAGCAGCCAGGACCGCAAGGGGGAGATGAACACTGAAGCTTTCTTT CASSQDRKGEMNTEAFF
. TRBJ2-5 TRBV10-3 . TGTGCCATCAGTGGGCCAGGGATAAACCACCAAGAGACCCAGTACTTC CAISGPGINHQETQYF
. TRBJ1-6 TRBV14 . TGTGCCAGCAGCCAAGTAATCGGCGGGGTCAGGGCGGGTTCACCCCTCCACTTT CASSQVIGGVRAGSPLHF
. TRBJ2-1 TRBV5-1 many TGCGCCAGCAGCTTGGAGTATTCCTACAATGAGCAGTTCTTC CASSLEYSYNEQFF
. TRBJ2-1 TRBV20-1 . TGCAGTGCTAGGGACCCCCCCCGCGGATCCTACAATGAGCAGTTCTTC CSARDPPRGSYNEQFF
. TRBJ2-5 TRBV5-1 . TGCGCCAGCAGCTTTCAGCGGGCCCTCCAAGAGACCCAGTACTTC CASSFQRALQETQYF
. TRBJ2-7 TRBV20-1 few TGCAGTGCTAGACAACCGGTGGGACTTCTCTACGAGCAGTACTTC CSARQPVGLLYEQYF
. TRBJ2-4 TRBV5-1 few TGCGCCAGCAGCTACGACCAGCTCCGGGACCGAGCCAAAAACATTCAGTACTTC CASSYDQLRDRAKNIQYF
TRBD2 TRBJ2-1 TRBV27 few TGTGCCAGCAGTTTATCTTCCGCGGGTCTAGCGGGAGTCTACAATGAGCAGTTCTTC CASSLSSAGLAGVYNEQFF
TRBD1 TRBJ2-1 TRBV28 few TGTGCCAGCAGCCGTTTAGTGAGATGGGACAGGGGGGATGAGCAGTTCTTC CASSRLVRWDRGDEQFF
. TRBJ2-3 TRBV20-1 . TGCAGTGCTAGACCGGGGGTAAGGCCAGATACGCAGTATTTT CSARPGVRPDTQYF
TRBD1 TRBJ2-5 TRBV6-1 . TGTGCCAGCAGTGACGTGACAGGGGCCCAAGAGACCCAGTACTTC CASSDVTGAQETQYF
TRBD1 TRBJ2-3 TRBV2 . TGTGCCAGCAGTATGAACAGGGGGCGCACAGATACGCAGTATTTT CASSMNRGRTDTQYF
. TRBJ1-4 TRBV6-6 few TGTGCCAGCAGTTACGGCCGGGCACTCAATGAAAAACTGTTTTTT CASSYGRALNEKLFF